The source of this T cell receptor (beta chain) is a study of T cells after yellow fever vaccination. The TCR cDNA carried a universal primer site and UMIs from 5'RACE template switching. A single record per CDR3 protein comes from TCRdb applying MiXCR to the 5' RACE reads. Of some 390,000 distinct CDR3 sequences in the sample, approximately 19% were seen once. CDR1 and CDR2 (germline): SGHRS, YFSETQ. The CDR3 sequence is 14 residues long. The germline V and J ends were trimmed by 5 bases and 3 bases, with 14 bases remaining between them. Material: PBMCs, obtained before the yellow fever booster vaccination. The origin of this receptor is a man aged 18 to 29 who received the YFV17D yellow fever vaccine. The J gene is TRBJ1-2, the V gene TRBV5-1; possible D gene TRBD1, 6 bases. The CDR3 here is CASRPGRGDYGYTF. In nucleotides, the CDR3 is TGCGCCAGCAGACCCGGGAGGGGGGACTATGGCTACACCTTC.